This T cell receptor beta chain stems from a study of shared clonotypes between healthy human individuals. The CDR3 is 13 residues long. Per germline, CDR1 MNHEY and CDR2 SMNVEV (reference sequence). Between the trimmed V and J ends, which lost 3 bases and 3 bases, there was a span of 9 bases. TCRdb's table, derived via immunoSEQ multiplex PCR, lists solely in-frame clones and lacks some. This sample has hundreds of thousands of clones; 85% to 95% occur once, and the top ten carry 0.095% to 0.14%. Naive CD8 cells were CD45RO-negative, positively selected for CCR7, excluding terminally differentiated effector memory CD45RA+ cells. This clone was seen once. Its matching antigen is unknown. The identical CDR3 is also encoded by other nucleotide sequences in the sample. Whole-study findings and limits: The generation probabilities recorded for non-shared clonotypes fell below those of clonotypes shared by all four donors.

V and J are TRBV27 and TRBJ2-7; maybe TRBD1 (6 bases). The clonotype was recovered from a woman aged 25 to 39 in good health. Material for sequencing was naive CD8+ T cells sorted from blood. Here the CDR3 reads CASSFQGGYEQYF. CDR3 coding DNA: TGTGCCAGCAGTTTCCAAGGGGGCTACGAGCAGTACTTC.